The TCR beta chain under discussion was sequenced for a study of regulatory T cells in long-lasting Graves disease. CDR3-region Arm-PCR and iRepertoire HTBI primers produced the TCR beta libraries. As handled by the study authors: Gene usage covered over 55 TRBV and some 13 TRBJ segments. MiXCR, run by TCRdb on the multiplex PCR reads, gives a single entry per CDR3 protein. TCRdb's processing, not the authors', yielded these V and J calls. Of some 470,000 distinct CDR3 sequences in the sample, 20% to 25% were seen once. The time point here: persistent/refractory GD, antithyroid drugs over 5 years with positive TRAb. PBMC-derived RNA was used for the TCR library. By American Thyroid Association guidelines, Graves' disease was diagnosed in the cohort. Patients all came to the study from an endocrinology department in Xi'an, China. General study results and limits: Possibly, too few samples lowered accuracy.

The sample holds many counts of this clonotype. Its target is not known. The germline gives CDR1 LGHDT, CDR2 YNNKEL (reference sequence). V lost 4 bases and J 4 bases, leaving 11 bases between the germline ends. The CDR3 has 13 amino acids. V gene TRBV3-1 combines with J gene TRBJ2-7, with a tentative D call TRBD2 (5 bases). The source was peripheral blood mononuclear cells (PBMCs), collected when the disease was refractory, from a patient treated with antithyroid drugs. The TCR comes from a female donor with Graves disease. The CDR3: CASSPGFGYEQYF. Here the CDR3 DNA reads TGTGCCAGCAGCCCGGGGTTTGGGTACGAGCAGTACTTC.